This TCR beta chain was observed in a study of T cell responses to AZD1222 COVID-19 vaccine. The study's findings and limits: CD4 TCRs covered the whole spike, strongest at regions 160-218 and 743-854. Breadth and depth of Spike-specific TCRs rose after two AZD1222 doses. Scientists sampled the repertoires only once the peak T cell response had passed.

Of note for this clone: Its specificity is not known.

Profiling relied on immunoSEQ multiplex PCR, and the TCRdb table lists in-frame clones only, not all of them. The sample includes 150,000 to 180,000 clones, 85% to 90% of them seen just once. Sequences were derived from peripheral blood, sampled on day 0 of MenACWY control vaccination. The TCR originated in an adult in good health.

CDR3 in amino acids: CASSLGTGGHYGYTF. Written as DNA, the CDR3 is TGTGCCAGCAGCCTCGGGACAGGGGGCCACTATGGCTACACCTTC. This rearrangement joins TRBV5-5 to TRBJ1-2; 12 bases fit TRBD1. The V segment lost 4 bases and the J segment 3 bases; nucleotides outside the gene matches: 4. From germline, CDR1 is SGHKS and CDR2 YYEKEE (reference sequence). The CDR3 sequence is 15 residues long.